Each of the 10 T cell receptor beta chains below was sequenced from the same sample in a study of blood T cells in healthy people across ages. With a J-beta primer mix and a sample-barcoded 5' primer, a second PCR ran about 7 to 11 cycles. MiXCR, applied by TCRdb to the 5' RACE reads, yields one record per CDR3 protein. The sample lists about 1.5 million distinct CDR3 sequences, roughly two fifths occurring once. Material: blood. These receptors were collected from a young woman in good health.

The table lists this clonotype with a few counts. The CDR3 loop reads CAISERVAGPQSGTDTQYF. The DNA of the CDR3 is TGTGCCATCAGTGAAAGGGTAGCGGGGCCCCAAAGTGGTACAGATACGCAGTATTTT. The rearrangement uses TRBV10-3 and TRBJ2-3, with 8 bases matching TRBD2. V trimming: 3 bases; J trimming: 3 bases; junction bases outside the gene matches: 17. The CDR3 has 19 amino acids. CDR1 and CDR2 (germline): ENHRY, SYGVKD.

This clonotype was counted between two and nine times. The chain combines TRBV12-3 or TRBV12-4 with TRBJ1-4; 9 bases match TRBD1. J lost 7 bases, V lost 8 bases, and 8 bases had no gene match. This CDR3 has 14 residues. CDR3 coding DNA: TGTGCCAGCTCCTGGGACAGGGAGACTGAAAAACTGTTTTTT. Translation gives CASSWDRETEKLFF.

This clonotype showed up just a few times. The chain links TRBV28 to TRBJ1-5; TRBD1 matches at 8 bases. V was clipped by 7 bases and J by 8 bases; unmatched bases: 13. CDR3 size: 15 residues. CDR1 is MDHEN, CDR2 SYDVKM, per germline. CDR3: CASTSYGQGRKPQHF. The CDR3 bases are TGTGCCAGCACGTCCTATGGACAGGGAAGGAAGCCCCAGCATTTT.

Remarks on this clonotype: It may be a read error: a sequence one base away is much more abundant. The V call is TRBV29-1, the J call TRBJ2-3; TRBD2 matches at 10 bases. CDR1 is SQVTM and CDR2 is ANQGSEA in the germline V gene. This CDR3 has 14 residues. CDR3 nucleotides: TGCAGCGTCGCACTAGCGGGGCGCACAGGTACGCAGTATTTT. This translates into CSVALAGRTGTQYF.

In this sample, this clonotype turned up once. The chain is built from TRBV10-3 and TRBJ2-7; the D is unclear. V lost 5 bases to trimming and J lost 0 bases, with 11 bases between them. The CDR3 totals 14 residues. Germline assignment: CDR1 ENHRY and CDR2 SYGVKD. CDR3 region: CAISQVPSSYEQYF. CDR3 nucleotides: TGTGCCATCAGTCAGGTCCCTAGCTCCTACGAGCAGTACTTC.

This chain joins TRBV27 and TRBJ1-6; TRBD1 might be the D (6 bases). Per the germline V gene, CDR1 is MNHEY and CDR2 is SMNVEV (reference sequence). The V end lost 8 bases, the J end lost 3 bases, and 14 bases lay between the germline ends. CDR3 size: 15 residues. The CDR3 sequence: CASGDRTDYNSPLHF. CDR3 DNA sequence: TGTGCCAGCGGGGATCGGACAGACTATAATTCACCCCTCCACTTT.

The rearrangement links TRBV12-3 or TRBV12-4 to TRBJ2-2, with 8 bases fitting TRBD2. The CDR3 sequence is 16 residues long. Trimming cost V 5 bases and J 3 bases; bases outside gene matches: 8. The CDR3 DNA reads TGTGCCAGCAGTGCCCCCCGGGAGGGGGACACCGGGGAGCTGTTTTTT. This codes for CASSAPREGDTGELFF.

V usage is TRBV7-9 and J usage is TRBJ2-3; D may be TRBD2 (5 bases). The germline V and J ends were trimmed by 0 bases and 2 bases, with 9 bases remaining between them. The CDR3 length is 15 residues. The germline gives CDR1 SEHNR, CDR2 FQNEAQ (reference sequence). The CDR3 loop reads CASSLALGDTDTQYF. The CDR3 DNA is TGTGCCAGCAGCTTAGCGCTGGGAGACACAGATACGCAGTATTTT.

This clonotype was observed a few times. The CDR3 DNA follows: TGCAGCGTCGCACTCTTAACCCTAGCGGGGACTAGCACAGATACGCAGTATTTT. Translated, it gives CSVALLTLAGTSTDTQYF. The chain is built from TRBV29-1 and TRBJ2-3; TRBD2 matches at 9 bases. Per germline, CDR1 SQVTM and CDR2 ANQGSEA. V lost 6 bases to trimming and J lost 0 bases; unmatched junction nucleotides: 16. The CDR3 runs 18 residues.

This clonotype was detected a few times. CDR3 in amino acids: CASSQNPSSGANVLTF. CDR3 sequence (DNA): TGTGCCAGCAGTCAGAACCCGAGCTCTGGGGCCAACGTCCTGACTTTC. The rearrangement links TRBV28 to TRBJ2-6; unclear D gene. CDR3 size: 16 residues. CDR1 and CDR2 from the germline V gene are MDHEN and SYDVKM. V was shortened by 5 bases and J by 0 bases, with 11 bases between the two germline ends.